This entry lists 29 T cell receptor beta chains sequenced from one sample in a study of blood T cell repertoires in COVID-19. Here immunoSEQ multiplex PCR was the method, and the copy in TCRdb shows in-frame clones only, minus some. Of some 100,000 clones listed, roughly 90% are singletons. The sequenced material came from peripheral blood. The source is a human donor with active COVID-19. The donor label of this sample is uncertain.

The rearrangement joins TRBV4-3 to TRBJ2-5; 9 nucleotides line up with TRBD1. This CDR3 spans 15 amino acids. Germline CDR1 and CDR2: LGHNA and YSLEER. The V segment lost 4 bases and the J segment 4 bases; nucleotides outside the gene matches: 7. In DNA, the CDR3 is TGCGCCAGCAGCCGCCGACAGGGGGTATTAGAGACCCAGTACTTC. Protein: CASSRRQGVLETQYF.

V gene TRBV24-1 combines with J gene TRBJ1-5; D gene ambiguous. The germline V and J ends were trimmed by 2 bases and 0 bases, with 4 bases remaining between them. The CDR3 runs to 14 residues. From germline, CDR1 is KGHDR and CDR2 SFDVKD. CDR3 DNA: TGTGCCACCAGTGATTCCCATAGCAATCAGCCCCAGCATTTT. It is translated as CATSDSHSNQPQHF.

The CDR3 DNA sequence: TGTGCCAGCAGCTCCATACCCGAGCCACCTATGGGGCTGGAGGAGACCCAGTACTTC. Protein product: CASSSIPEPPMGLEETQYF. The chain is built from TRBV13 and TRBJ2-5, with a possible D match to TRBD1 (5 bases). Germline-derived CDR1 and CDR2 are PRHDT and FYEKMQ (reference sequence). The V end lost 4 bases, the J end lost 5 bases, and 29 bases lay between the germline ends. The CDR3 is 19 residues long.

J is TRBJ2-6 and V is TRBV12-5; D gene unclear. Germline lookup yields CDR1 LGHNT and CDR2 FRNRAP. The CDR3 is made up of 16 amino acids. V lost 3 bases, J lost 0 bases, and 9 bases lay in between. In nucleotides, the CDR3 is TGTGCTAGTGGTTTCCGCGGAACCTCTGGGGCCAACGTCCTGACTTTC. Translated: CASGFRGTSGANVLTF.

The J gene is TRBJ1-1, the V gene TRBV7-9; D uncertain. This CDR3 region has 13 residues. Germline-derived CDR1 and CDR2 are SEHNR and FQNEAQ (reference sequence). Between the trimmed V and J ends, which lost 5 bases and 1 base, there was a span of 8 bases. The CDR3 bases are TGTGCCAGCAGCCCATACAAGAACACTGAAGCTTTCTTT. Translation gives CASSPYKNTEAFF.

V usage is TRBV11-2 and J usage is TRBJ2-3; no reliable D call. Germline V CDR1 and CDR2: SGHAT, FQNNGV. Trimming removed 2 bases from V and 6 bases from J, with 6 bases in between. The length of the CDR3 is 12 residues. CDR3 in DNA: TGTGCCAGCAGCTTATTCGGGGATACGCAGTATTTT. Amino acids: CASSLFGDTQYF. Looking up the rest from reference TRBV11-2 and TRBJ2-3 gives the full variable domain: EAGVAQSPRYKIIEKRQSVAFWCNPISGHATLYWYQQILGQGPKLLIQFQNNGVVDDSQLPKDRFSAERLKGVDSTLKIQPAKLEDSAVYLCASSLFGDTQYFGPGTRLTVL.

This rearrangement joins TRBV28 to TRBJ1-3, with 8 bases fitting TRBD1. This CDR3 comprises 15 residues. The germline gives CDR1 MDHEN, CDR2 SYDVKM. Trimming took 6 bases from V and 3 from J; bases not matched to a gene: 7. CDR3 protein: CASSSGGSGGNTIYF. The CDR3 nucleotides read TGTGCCAGCAGCTCAGGGGGCTCGGGTGGAAACACCATATATTTT.

The chain couples TRBV5-1 to TRBJ2-5, with D tentatively TRBD1 (6 bases). Trimming took 0 bases from V and 1 from J, leaving 13 bases between them. The CDR3 loop spans 16 amino acids. In germline, CDR1 is SGHRS, CDR2 YFSETQ. CDR3 nucleotides: TGCGCCAGCAGCTTGGCGATATCCAGGGGCCAAGAGACCCAGTACTTC. Its translation: CASSLAISRGQETQYF.

The rearrangement uses TRBV10-3 and TRBJ2-5; 8 nucleotides align to TRBD1. With 3 bases clipped from V and 5 bases from J, the junction kept 2 bases outside the gene matches. The CDR3 loop spans 13 amino acids. Germline V gene lookup returns CDR1 ENHRY and CDR2 SYGVKD. The CDR3 nucleotides are TGTGCCATCAGTGATAGACAGGGGGAGACCCAGTACTTC. Amino acids: CAISDRQGETQYF.

This rearrangement joins TRBV11-3 to TRBJ2-3, with D unresolved. Germline CDR1 reads SGHNT; CDR2 reads YENEEA. V gave up 1 base and J gave up 3 bases, with 8 bases separating them. This CDR3 is built from 14 residues. In DNA, the CDR3 is TGTGCCAGCAGCTTAGGTTCCCCTACAGATACGCAGTATTTT. Its protein is CASSLGSPTDTQYF.

The CDR3 sequence: CASSFSTGGTEAFF. The CDR3 DNA is TGCGCCAGCAGCTTTTCGACAGGGGGCACTGAAGCTTTCTTT. V is TRBV5-1 and J is TRBJ1-1; TRBD1 matches at 9 bases. Germline V lookup: CDR1 SGHRS, CDR2 YFSETQ. CDR3 length equals 14 residues. The ends lost 2 bases at V and 4 bases at J; junction bases unmatched: 3.

The chain uses TRBV2 and TRBJ2-1, with D tentatively TRBD2 (7 bases). This CDR3 contains 15 residues. V lost 2 bases and J 7 bases, leaving 15 bases between the germline ends. Germline CDR1 reads SNHLY; CDR2 reads FYNNEI. As DNA, the CDR3 is TGTGCCAGCAGTGAAATGGGGGGGCGCCCAAATGAGCAGTTCTTC. It codes for CASSEMGGRPNEQFF. The full variable domain, with the rest looked up from reference TRBV2 and TRBJ2-1, is EPEVTQTPSHQVTQMGQEVILRCVPISNHLYFYWYRQILGQKVEFLVSFYNNEISEKSEIFDDQFSVERPDGSNFTLKIRSTKLEDSAMYFCASSEMGGRPNEQFFGPGTRLTVL.

V gene TRBV2 combines with J gene TRBJ2-3, with D perhaps TRBD2 (6 bases). The ends were cut back, 5 bases at V and 6 bases at J, with 18 bases in the middle. Germline V lookup: CDR1 SNHLY, CDR2 FYNNEI. CDR3 length: 15 amino acids. The CDR3 sequence is CASSLTPGGMDTQYF. The CDR3 nucleotides read TGTGCCAGCAGTCTTACACCGGGCGGGATGGATACGCAGTATTTT.

This sequence joins TRBV27 and TRBJ2-7; weak D call: TRBD1 (6 bases). Trimming removed 6 bases from V and 3 bases from J, with 21 bases in between. This CDR3 spans 16 amino acids. Germline CDR1 reads MNHEY; CDR2 reads SMNVEV (reference sequence). CDR3 loop: CASSFGGQGINYEQYF. The CDR3 nucleotides are TGTGCCAGCAGCTTCGGTGGGCAGGGGATCAACTACGAGCAGTACTTC.

This rearrangement joins TRBV6-1 to TRBJ2-5; D is perhaps TRBD1 (6 bases). Germline-derived CDR1 and CDR2 are MNHNS and SASEGT. The CDR3 sequence is 18 residues long. Trimming took off 4 bases at V and 2 bases at J, with 23 bases between the two ends. The CDR3 region has the DNA TGTGCCAGCAGTGTGCGAGGAAACGACAGGCAGCCACAAGAGACCCAGTACTTC. Its protein is CASSVRGNDRQPQETQYF.

The chain couples TRBV7-2 to TRBJ1-5, with a possible D match to TRBD1 (6 bases). The CDR3 sequence is 17 residues long. Germline CDR1 reads SGHTA; CDR2 reads FQGNSA. V lost 7 bases and J lost 4, with 23 bases in between. The chain's CDR3 is CASTQWPRGGDNQPQHF. CDR3 bases: TGTGCCAGCACCCAGTGGCCCAGGGGTGGGGATAATCAGCCCCAGCATTTT.

The rearrangement links TRBV7-8 to TRBJ1-4; 8 bases match TRBD1. The CDR3 contains 14 residues. CDR1 is SGHVS and CDR2 is FQNEAQ in the germline V gene. Trimming took 5 bases from V and 8 from J; bases not matched to a gene: 7. The CDR3 DNA sequence: TGTGCCAGCAGCCCACGGACAGGGCAGGAAAAACTGTTTTTT. Translating gives CASSPRTGQEKLFF.

V usage is TRBV5-1 and J usage is TRBJ1-2; no definite D call. The CDR3 contains 12 residues. Germline lookup yields CDR1 SGHRS and CDR2 YFSETQ. Trimming removed 2 bases from V and 3 bases from J, with 5 bases in between. The CDR3 is CASSFQDYGYTF. CDR3 nucleotides: TGCGCCAGCAGCTTTCAGGACTATGGCTACACCTTC.

This chain uses TRBV7-2 with TRBJ2-7; D gene unclear. The CDR3 has 15 residues. Trimming removed 2 bases from V and 0 bases from J, with 11 bases in between. Per germline, CDR1 SGHTA and CDR2 FQGNSA. CDR3 loop: CASSLSHSSSYEQYF. The CDR3 DNA follows: TGTGCCAGCAGCTTAAGTCACTCGAGCTCCTACGAGCAGTACTTC.

This sequence joins TRBV2 and TRBJ1-2; 10 nucleotides agree with TRBD1. Looked up from germline, CDR1 is SNHLY and CDR2 is FYNNEI. V dropped 8 bases and J dropped 8; count of bases not matched to a gene: 8. The CDR3 consists of 13 residues. In DNA, the CDR3 is TGTGCCAGCCCCCGGGACAGGGGTAAGGGCTACACCTTC. This encodes CASPRDRGKGYTF.

The V call is TRBV6-5, the J call TRBJ2-5; D is perhaps TRBD2 (5 bases). Trimming took off 4 bases at V and 0 bases at J, with 9 bases between the two ends. The CDR3 extends over 14 amino acids. Looked up from germline, CDR1 is MNHEY and CDR2 is SVGAGI. CDR3 region: CASSSRGYQETQYF. The CDR3 DNA follows: TGTGCCAGCAGTTCCAGAGGGTACCAAGAGACCCAGTACTTC.

This clone was seen only once. The CDR3 DNA reads as TGTGCCAGCAGTTGGGCTTCGGACTACACCGGGGAGCTGTTTTTT. Its translation is CASSWASDYTGELFF. The rearrangement joins TRBV6-2 or TRBV6-3 to TRBJ2-2, with D tentatively TRBD2 (5 bases). V lost 4 bases to trimming and J lost 3 bases, with 12 bases between them. Germline V gene sequence: CDR1 MNHEY, CDR2 SVGEGT. CDR3 size: 15 residues.

This clone has a handful of counts. The chain recombines TRBV21-1 with TRBJ1-2; TRBD1, the D gene given by the table, was not confirmed from the DNA. TRBV21-1 counts as a pseudogene. This CDR3 comprises 14 residues. This CDR3 is CASSKVARVSGYTF. CDR3 DNA: TGTGCCAGCAGCAAAGTGGCCAGGGTAAGCGGCTACACCTTC.

The J gene is TRBJ2-7, the V gene TRBV7-2; 10 bases align to TRBD2. Germline CDR1 reads SGHTA; CDR2 reads FQGNSA. There are 16 residues in the CDR3. The ends lost 2 bases at V and 2 bases at J; junction bases unmatched: 6. DNA for the CDR3: TGTGCCAGCAGCTTAAGTTTTAGCGGGGGGACCTACGAGCAGTACTTC. Translation gives CASSLSFSGGTYEQYF.

This rearrangement joins TRBV25-1 to TRBJ1-6; D is perhaps TRBD1 (5 bases). V lost 8 bases, J lost 6 bases, and 11 bases lay in between. From germline, CDR1 is MGHDK and CDR2 SYGVNS. CDR3 length: 13 amino acids. The CDR3 sequence is CASRRQSNSPLHF. Here the CDR3 DNA reads TGTGCCAGCCGACGACAGTCTAATTCACCCCTCCACTTT.

This rearrangement joins TRBV19 to TRBJ1-4; D possibly corresponds to TRBD1 (6 bases). This CDR3 has 17 amino acids. Trimming left V 6 bases short and J 7 bases short, with 24 bases between. Germline V gene data show CDR1 as LNHDA and CDR2 as SQIVND (reference sequence). The CDR3 DNA reads as TGTGCCAGTAGCAAACCCACACCCACAGGGTCTGGTGAAAAACTGTTTTTT. As protein: CASSKPTPTGSGEKLFF.

This chain links TRBV9 with TRBJ2-3; 8 bases are shared with TRBD1. CDR1 and CDR2 (germline): SGDLS, YYNGEE. There are 17 residues in the CDR3. After removal of 0 bases from V and 3 bases from J, the junction contained 9 bases not matched to a gene. CDR3 region: CASSVARGRVGTDTQYF. CDR3 nucleotide sequence: TGTGCCAGCAGCGTAGCCAGGGGGCGCGTGGGGACAGATACGCAGTATTTT.

The chain is built from TRBV5-1 and TRBJ2-1, with 11 positions matching TRBD2. The germline V gene encodes CDR1 SGHRS and CDR2 YFSETQ. The CDR3 runs 17 residues. Losses at the gene ends were 0 bases for V and 2 bases for J; bases not matched to a gene: 4. CDR3 region: CASSLARGLAAYNEQFF. The CDR3 coding sequence is TGCGCCAGCAGCTTGGCCCGGGGACTAGCGGCCTACAATGAGCAGTTCTTC.

The chain is built from TRBV7-2 and TRBJ1-2; perhaps TRBD1 as D (6 bases). Germline CDR1 and CDR2: SGHTA and FQGNSA. V lost 5 bases and J 3 bases, leaving 13 bases between the germline ends. This CDR3 contains 14 residues. CDR3: CASSLIQGYYGYTF. The CDR3 DNA reads TGTGCCAGCAGCCTGATTCAGGGGTACTATGGCTACACCTTC.